The rows below give T cell receptor beta chains drawn from one sample of a study of brain T cells in children with intractable seizures. Only in-frame clones appear in the TCRdb table, and some are missing; sequencing was by immunoSEQ multiplex PCR. The sample shows 110,000 or so clones, 85% to 95% of them seen only once. The sample here was peripheral blood, taken at surgery. All receptors derive from a boy under three years old with hemimegalencephaly and intractable seizures. The CDR3 runs from the conserved cysteine through the conserved F or W. D genes are given only for firm matches. The size entry is marked missing in some rows and otherwise reads once, few, many or a size class.

v_call	d_call	clone_size	j_call	cdr3_nt	cdr3_aa
TRBV23-1	NA	NA	TRBJ1-5	TGCGCCAGCAGTCGGTCGCGGCAGGTTGGGTATAGCAATCAGCCCCAGCATTTT	CASSRSRQVGYSNQPQHF
TRBV28	NA	NA	TRBJ2-7	TGTGCCAGCAGTTTATCTAGCGTGCTGAGCTCCTACGAGCAGTACTTC	CASSLSSVLSSYEQYF
TRBV9	TRBD2	NA	TRBJ2-1	TGTGCCAGCAGCGTAGCGGGTAGCGGGGCCTACAATGAGCAGTTCTTC	CASSVAGSGAYNEQFF
TRBV6-5	NA	NA	TRBJ2-6	TGTGCCAGCAGTTACTCGGCCTCTGGGGCCAACGTCCTGACTTTC	CASSYSASGANVLTF
TRBV19	TRBD2	NA	TRBJ2-1	TGTGCCAGTAGTTACCACATGGGGGGGAGCTACAATGAGCAGTTCTTC	CASSYHMGGSYNEQFF
TRBV5-4	TRBD1	NA	TRBJ1-1	TGTGCCAGCAGCCCTGGGACAGACGAAGCTTTCTTT	CASSPGTDEAFF
TRBV7-3	NA	NA	TRBJ1-1	TGTGCCAGCAGCTTAACAGGGGGGACTGAAGCTTTCTTT	CASSLTGGTEAFF
TRBV4-1	TRBD2	NA	TRBJ2-1	TGCGCCAGCAGCCAAGGGGCTGGGACTAGCGGGAGTGGAGTCTACAATGAGCAGTTCTTC	CASSQGAGTSGSGVYNEQFF
TRBV9	NA	NA	TRBJ1-2	TGTGCCAGCAGCCCCCAGACAGGTGAGGGCTATGGCTACACCTTC	CASSPQTGEGYGYTF
TRBV27	NA	NA	TRBJ1-5	TGTGCCAGCAGTCCCCCAAGGGGTCAGCCCCAGCATTTT	CASSPPRGQPQHF
TRBV3-1/TRBV3-2	TRBD2	NA	TRBJ2-1	TGTGCCAGCAGCCAACTAGCGGGAGCGGCGGGTGAGCAGTTCTTC	CASSQLAGAAGEQFF
TRBV24-1	TRBD2	NA	TRBJ2-3	TGTGCCACCAGTGAAAAAAGACTAGCGGGGCGAGATACGCAGTATTTT	CATSEKRLAGRDTQYF
TRBV13	TRBD2	NA	TRBJ2-1	TGTGCCAGCAGCTTACGGACTAGGAGCTACAATGAGCAGTTCTTC	CASSLRTRSYNEQFF
TRBV6-5	NA	NA	TRBJ2-3	TGTGCCAGCAGTTGGACTAGCACAGATACGCAGTATTTT	CASSWTSTDTQYF
TRBV5-1	NA	NA	TRBJ2-1	TGCGCCAGCAGCCCCGGCGATGAGCAGTTCTTC	CASSPGDEQFF
TRBV7-9	NA	once	TRBJ1-1	TGTGCCACCTTTTTGTGGAACACTGAAGCTTTCTTT	CATFLWNTEAFF
TRBV18	TRBD1	once	TRBJ1-6	TGTGCCAGCTCACCCTTCCGGACAGGGGTTTCACCCCTCCACTTT	CASSPFRTGVSPLHF
TRBV28	NA	NA	TRBJ2-7	TGTGCCAGCAGTTTGGGAGGCGAGCAGTACTTC	CASSLGGEQYF
TRBV27	TRBD2	NA	TRBJ2-3	TGTGCCAGCAGTCCTTGGCTAGCGGGAGTCGTGCCAGATACGCAGTATTTT	CASSPWLAGVVPDTQYF
TRBV5-1	TRBD2	NA	TRBJ2-1	TGCGCCAGCAGCGGCTCGACCGGACTAGCCTACTACAATGAGCAGTTCTTC	CASSGSTGLAYYNEQFF
TRBV7-9	NA	NA	TRBJ2-7	TGTGCCAGCAGCCAGATTAGCGGTAGCTCCTACGAGCAGTACTTC	CASSQISGSSYEQYF
TRBV18	TRBD2	NA	TRBJ2-2	TGTGCCAGCTCGCGGCTGGCTAGCGGGAACACCGGGGAGCTGTTTTTT	CASSRLASGNTGELFF
TRBV2	NA	NA	TRBJ1-6	TGTGCCAGCAGTGAAGCTGTCTCACCCCTCCACTTT	CASSEAVSPLHF
TRBV3-1/TRBV3-2	NA	NA	TRBJ2-1	TGTGCCAGCAGCCAAGATATCGGGTCTTACAATGAGCAGTTCTTC	CASSQDIGSYNEQFF
TRBV28	NA	NA	TRBJ1-2	TGTGCCAGCAGTTTCGGGGGGATCTATGGCTACACCTTC	CASSFGGIYGYTF
TRBV6-2/TRBV6-3	NA	NA	TRBJ2-1	TGTGCCAGCAGTTACGGAGGACGCCTCGATGAGCAGTTCTTC	CASSYGGRLDEQFF
TRBV11-2	NA	NA	TRBJ2-7	TGTGCTAGCAGCTTGACATATACGGCCTACGAGCAGTACTTC	CASSLTYTAYEQYF
TRBV24-1	NA	NA	TRBJ1-5	TGTGCCACCAGTGATTCTTCAGGGGATCAGCCCCAGCATTTT	CATSDSSGDQPQHF
TRBV5-1	NA	NA	TRBJ2-7	TGCGCCAGCAGCTGGGGTTTGATGTCGGAGGACGAGCAGTACTTC	CASSWGLMSEDEQYF
TRBV12-3/TRBV12-4	NA	NA	TRBJ2-5	TGTGCCAGCAGTTTCGGGGTCCGAGAGACCCAGTACTTC	CASSFGVRETQYF
TRBV24-1	NA	NA	TRBJ1-2	TGTGCCACCAGTGATGGCCAACGATATCCCAGGGGTAGGGGCTACACCTTC	CATSDGQRYPRGRGYTF
TRBV18	NA	NA	TRBJ2-3	TGTGCCACCTCCTGGGGGACCCCTCATTCCGCGGATACGCAGTATTTT	CATSWGTPHSADTQYF
TRBV2	NA	NA	TRBJ1-6	TGTGCCAGCAGTGAGGGGGCTTATAATTCACCCCTCCACTTT	CASSEGAYNSPLHF
TRBV28	NA	NA	TRBJ1-3	TGTGCCAGCAGTTTAGTCTCTGGAAACACCATATATTTT	CASSLVSGNTIYF
TRBV29-1	NA	NA	TRBJ2-5	TGCAGCGGGGCTAGGGGGGAGACCCAGTACTTC	CSGARGETQYF
TRBV5-1	NA	NA	TRBJ2-2	TGCGCCACCAGGTTGGACTGGTACACCGGGGAGCTGTTTTTT	CATRLDWYTGELFF
TRBV10-3	NA	NA	TRBJ2-1	TGTGCCATCAGCCCGACAGGTGAGGGTGAGCAGTTCTTC	CAISPTGEGEQFF
TRBV5-1	TRBD2	NA	TRBJ2-7	TGCGCCAGCAGCTTAGGCCTAGCGGGAGCCCCCTTCATCTTC	CASSLGLAGAPFIF
TRBV3-1/TRBV3-2	TRBD1	medium-sized	TRBJ1-1	TGTGCCAGCAGCCAAGGACAGGGGGACACTGAAGCTTTCTTT	CASSQGQGDTEAFF
TRBV12-5	NA	NA	TRBJ2-3	TGTGCTAGTGGTCCGCGGTTATGGGGGGACACAGATACGCAGTATTTT	CASGPRLWGDTDTQYF
TRBV7-2	TRBD2	NA	TRBJ2-3	TGTGCCAGCAGCTTAGCGGGGACTAGCGGGAGGGCAGATACGCAGTATTTT	CASSLAGTSGRADTQYF
TRBV7-2	NA	NA	TRBJ2-1	TGTGCCAGCAGTCGGGCGGGCCCCTACAATGAGCAGTTCTTC	CASSRAGPYNEQFF
TRBV19	NA	NA	TRBJ2-5	TGTGCCAGTAGAGGACTGGAAGAGACCCAGTACTTC	CASRGLEETQYF
TRBV28	NA	NA	TRBJ2-7	TGTGCCAGCAGTTTTGGGGACGGGACCTACGAGCAGTACTTC	CASSFGDGTYEQYF
TRBV15	TRBD1	few	TRBJ1-5	TGTGCCACCAGTTCGGGACAGGGAAACAATCAGCCCCAGCATTTT	CATSSGQGNNQPQHF
TRBV27	TRBD1	NA	TRBJ1-2	TGTGCCAGCAGTCGTACAGGGGGAGGCATCTATGGCTACACCTTC	CASSRTGGGIYGYTF